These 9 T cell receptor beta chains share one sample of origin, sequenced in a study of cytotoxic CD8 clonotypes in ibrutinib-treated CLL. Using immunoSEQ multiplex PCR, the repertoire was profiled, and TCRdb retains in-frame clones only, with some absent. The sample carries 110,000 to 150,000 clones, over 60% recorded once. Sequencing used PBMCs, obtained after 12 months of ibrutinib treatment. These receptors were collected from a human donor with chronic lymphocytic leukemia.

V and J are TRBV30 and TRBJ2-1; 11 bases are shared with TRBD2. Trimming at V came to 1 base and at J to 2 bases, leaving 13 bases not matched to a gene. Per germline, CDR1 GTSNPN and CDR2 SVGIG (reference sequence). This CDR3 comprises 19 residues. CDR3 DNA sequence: TGTGCCTGGAGTGCGGGGACAGGGTCTAGCGGGAGGACCTACAATGAGCAGTTCTTC. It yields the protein CAWSAGTGSSGRTYNEQFF.

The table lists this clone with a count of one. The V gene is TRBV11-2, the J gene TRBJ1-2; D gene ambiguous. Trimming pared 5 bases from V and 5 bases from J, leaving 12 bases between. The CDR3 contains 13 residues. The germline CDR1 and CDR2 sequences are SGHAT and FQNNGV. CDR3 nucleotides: TGTGCCAGCAGCCAAATCGGACCGTATGGCTACACCTTC. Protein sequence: CASSQIGPYGYTF.

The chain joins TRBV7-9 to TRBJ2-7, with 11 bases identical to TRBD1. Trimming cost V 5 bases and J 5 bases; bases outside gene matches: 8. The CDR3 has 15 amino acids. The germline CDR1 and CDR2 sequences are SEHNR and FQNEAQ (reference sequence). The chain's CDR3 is CASSPRDRGWNEQYF. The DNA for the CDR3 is TGTGCCAGCAGCCCCCGGGACAGGGGGTGGAACGAGCAGTACTTC.

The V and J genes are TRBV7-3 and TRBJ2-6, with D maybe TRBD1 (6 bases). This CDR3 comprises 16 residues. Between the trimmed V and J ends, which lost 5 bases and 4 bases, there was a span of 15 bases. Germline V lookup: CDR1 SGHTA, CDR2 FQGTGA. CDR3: CASSPIGGTGANVLTF. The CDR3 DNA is TGTGCCAGCAGCCCAATAGGGGGAACCGGGGCCAACGTCCTGACTTTC.

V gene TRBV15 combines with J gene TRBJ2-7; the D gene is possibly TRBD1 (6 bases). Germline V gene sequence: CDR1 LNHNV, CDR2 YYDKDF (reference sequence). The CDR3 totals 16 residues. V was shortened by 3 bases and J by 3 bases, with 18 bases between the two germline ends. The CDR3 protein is CATSREIYRVHYEQYF. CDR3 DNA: TGTGCCACCAGCAGGGAAATTTACAGGGTCCACTACGAGCAGTACTTC.

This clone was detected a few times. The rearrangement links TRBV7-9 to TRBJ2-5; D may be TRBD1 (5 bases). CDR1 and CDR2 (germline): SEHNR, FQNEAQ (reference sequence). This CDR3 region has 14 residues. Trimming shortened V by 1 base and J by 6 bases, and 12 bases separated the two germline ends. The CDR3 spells CASSLDQGPKTQYF. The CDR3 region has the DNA TGTGCCAGCAGCTTAGATCAGGGCCCAAAGACCCAGTACTTC.

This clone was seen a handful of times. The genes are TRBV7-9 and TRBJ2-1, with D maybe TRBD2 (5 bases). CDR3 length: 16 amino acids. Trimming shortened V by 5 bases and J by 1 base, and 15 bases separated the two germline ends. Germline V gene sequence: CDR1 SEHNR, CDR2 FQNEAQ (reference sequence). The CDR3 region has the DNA TGTGCCAGCAGCCCCGCGAGGGCGTCGTCCTACAATGAGCAGTTCTTC. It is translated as CASSPARASSYNEQFF.

CDR3 DNA: TGTGCCACCTCTCCAGCTAGCGGGAGGGCGGAGACCCAGTACTTC. Encoded protein: CATSPASGRAETQYF. The chain employs TRBV27 and TRBJ2-5; 12 bases align to TRBD2. The CDR3 length is 15 residues. V dropped 10 bases and J dropped 5; count of bases not matched to a gene: 11. The germline V gene encodes CDR1 MNHEY and CDR2 SMNVEV (reference sequence).

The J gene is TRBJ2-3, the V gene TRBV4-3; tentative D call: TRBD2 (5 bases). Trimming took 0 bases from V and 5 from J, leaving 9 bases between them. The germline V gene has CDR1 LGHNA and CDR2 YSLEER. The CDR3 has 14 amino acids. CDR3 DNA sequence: TGCGCCAGCAGCCAAGATCCCCGGGAAGATACGCAGTATTTT. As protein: CASSQDPREDTQYF.